Listed here is a single T cell receptor (beta chain). The antigen it recognizes is unknown. Per-base qualities were not stored, and no clone one base away is much larger. The sample comes from a study of T cell changes during pregnancy in multiple sclerosis (dated by TCRdb to the late 2010s). Concerning the study at large: Changes in the T cell repertoire over the course of pregnancy were examined in this study in women with multiple sclerosis.

CDR3 length: 13 amino acids, cysteine to phenylalanine. Only CDR3 DNA remains: 39 bases, in frame from the first base. Taken from the germline V gene, the CDR1 and CDR2 loops are SGHRS and YFSETQ. Trimming removed 5 bases from V and 1 base from J, leaving 10 bases between the germline ends. Receptors were amplified or captured by the immunoSEQ multiplex PCR assay. TCRdb provides this immuneACCESS table in a form limited to in-frame rearrangements. Some clones are lacking; in checked studies, under half of them reflect an unresolved V gene, and why the rest are absent is not known. The sample profile shows 25,000 to 35,000 clones; 89% of them were found once. Roughly 6.9% of the sample belongs to the ten largest clones.

This specimen consisted of CD8+ T cells from peripheral blood mononuclear cells, obtained in the second trimester of pregnancy. The origin of this receptor is a female donor with multiple sclerosis, enrolled in a pregnancy study. This sequence uses TRBV5-1 and TRBJ2-7; TRBD2 could be the D gene, as 7 bases match. The nucleotide sequence is TGCGCCAGCAGGGAGGGGGGGTCCTACGAGCAGTACTTC. This encodes CASREGGSYEQYF.